The 3 T cell receptor beta chains listed next were all sequenced from one sample in a study of blood T cell repertoires in COVID-19. Clones were sequenced by immunoSEQ multiplex PCR, and TCRdb holds only the in-frame ones, with some missing. The table includes about 160,000 clones, less than 85% detected once. Input material: peripheral blood. The receptors shown here come from a woman aged 60-75 years with COVID-19, enrolled during active disease.

The chain is built from TRBV5-4 and TRBJ2-1, with TRBD1 matching 8 bases. Germline V lookup: CDR1 SGHNT, CDR2 YYREEE (reference sequence). J gave up 5 bases and V 2 bases, and 3 bases lay outside the gene matches. This CDR3 is built from 14 residues. The CDR3 here is CASSFEDRDNEQFF. CDR3 bases: TGTGCCAGCAGCTTCGAGGACAGGGACAATGAGCAGTTCTTC.

V usage is TRBV18 and J usage is TRBJ2-1; TRBD2 aligns across 13 bases. Germline V gives CDR1 KGHSH, CDR2 LQKENI. V dropped 3 bases and J dropped 7; count of bases not matched to a gene: 6. The CDR3 sequence is 16 residues long. The CDR3 region has the DNA TGTGCCAGCTCACCTCAACTAGCGGGAGGGGCGAATGAGCAGTTCTTC. Residues: CASSPQLAGGANEQFF.

V is TRBV18 and J is TRBJ1-1; D is unclear. Germline CDR1 is KGHSH and CDR2 is LQKENI. This CDR3 is 13 amino acids long. Trimming shortened V by 6 bases and J by 3 bases, and 11 bases separated the two germline ends. CDR3 residues: CASSLNGDTEAFF. CDR3 in DNA: TGTGCCAGCTCCCTGAACGGGGACACTGAAGCTTTCTTT.